This TCR beta chain comes out of a study of spatial heterogeneity in lung cancer. Study-wide context: Beta-chain sequences were consistently detected more often than alpha-chain sequences.

Each CDR3 protein is one row after TCRdb ran MiXCR on the 5' RACE reads. The sample holds tens of thousands of distinct CDR3 sequences, approximately 5.7% seen once. Study-wide findings and caveats: Blood showed ubiquitous tumor TCRs more often at resection than at routine follow-up.

Time point given: sample taken at primary tumor resection. The cohort: 70 to 75 early-stage, untreated non-small cell lung cancer patients. The sequenced material consisted of unsorted whole RNA from tumor, nontumor lung or frozen PBMC. This clonotype has at least ten counts. Antigen unknown. Germline V gene data show CDR1 as KGHSH and CDR2 as LQKENI. Trimming stripped 2 bases from V and 5 bases from J, with 7 bases between. The CDR3 runs to 13 residues. The V call is TRBV18, the J call TRBJ1-5; a weak D match, TRBD1 (5 bases). Sequencing used PBMCs, obtained at surgery. The source is a male donor with early-stage non-small cell lung cancer. The CDR3 sequence is CASSPGGDQPQHF. The CDR3 DNA reads as TGTGCCAGCTCACCAGGGGGTGATCAGCCCCAGCATTTT.